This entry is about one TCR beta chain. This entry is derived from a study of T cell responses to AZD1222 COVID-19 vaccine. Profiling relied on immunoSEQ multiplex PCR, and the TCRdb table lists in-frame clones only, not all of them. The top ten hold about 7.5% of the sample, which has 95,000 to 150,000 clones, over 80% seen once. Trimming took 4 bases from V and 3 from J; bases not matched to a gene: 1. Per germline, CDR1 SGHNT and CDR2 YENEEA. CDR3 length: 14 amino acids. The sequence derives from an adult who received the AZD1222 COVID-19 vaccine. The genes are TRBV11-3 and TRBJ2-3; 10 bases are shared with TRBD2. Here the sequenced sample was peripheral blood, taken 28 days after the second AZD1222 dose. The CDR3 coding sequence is TGTGCCAGCAGCTATAGCGGGGGGACAGATACGCAGTATTTT. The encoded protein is CASSYSGGTDTQYF.